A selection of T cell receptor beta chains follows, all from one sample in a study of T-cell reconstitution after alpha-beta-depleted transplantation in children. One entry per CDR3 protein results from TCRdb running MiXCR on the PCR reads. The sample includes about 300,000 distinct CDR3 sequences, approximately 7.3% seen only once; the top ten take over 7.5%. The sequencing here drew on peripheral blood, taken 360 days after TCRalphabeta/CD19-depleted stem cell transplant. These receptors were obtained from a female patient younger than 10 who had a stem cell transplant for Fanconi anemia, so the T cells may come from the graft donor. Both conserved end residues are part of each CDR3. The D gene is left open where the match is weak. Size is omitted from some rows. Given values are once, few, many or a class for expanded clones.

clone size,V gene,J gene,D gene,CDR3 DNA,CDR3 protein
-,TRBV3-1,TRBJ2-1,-,TGTGCCAGCAGCCAAGAGATACGGGGTGAGCAGTTCTTC,CASSQEIRGEQFF
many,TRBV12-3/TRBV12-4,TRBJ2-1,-,TGTGCCAGCAGTTACGGGGACATAAACAATGAGCAGTTCTTC,CASSYGDINNEQFF
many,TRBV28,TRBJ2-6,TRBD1,TGTGCCAGCAGTTTCGAGCTCGGGACAGGGATCCCTGGGGCCAACGTCCTGACTTTC,CASSFELGTGIPGANVLTF
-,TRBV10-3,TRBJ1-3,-,TGTGCCATCAGTGGGAAAATGGACAGTCGGAACACCATATATTTT,CAISGKMDSRNTIYF
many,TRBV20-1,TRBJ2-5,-,TGCAGTGCTCCGCAAGAGACCCAGTACTTC,CSAPQETQYF
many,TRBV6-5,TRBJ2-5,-,TGTGCCAGCAGTTACTCTGGGAGGGAGACCCAGTACTTC,CASSYSGRETQYF
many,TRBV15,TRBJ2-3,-,TGTGCCACCAGCAGAGAACAGGGATACACAGATACGCAGTATTTT,CATSREQGYTDTQYF
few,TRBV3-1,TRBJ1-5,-,TGTGCCAGCAGCCAAGGGGGCCAGGGCCGAAATCAGCCCCAGCATTTT,CASSQGGQGRNQPQHF
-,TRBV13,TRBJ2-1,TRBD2,TGTGCCATGGGCCCTGGACTACCGGGAGGGCCACGCAATGAGCAGTTCTTC,CAMGPGLPGGPRNEQFF
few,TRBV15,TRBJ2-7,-,TGTGCCACCAGCAGAGGTGCGGGACAGCTTACCTACGAGCAGTACTTC,CATSRGAGQLTYEQYF
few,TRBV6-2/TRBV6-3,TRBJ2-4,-,TGTGCCAGCAGTTACTCGACATGGGGGGACATTCAGTACTTC,CASSYSTWGDIQYF
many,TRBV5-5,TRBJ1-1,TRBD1,TGTGCCAGCAGCTACAGGGGGAAGAACACTGAAGCTTTCTTT,CASSYRGKNTEAFF
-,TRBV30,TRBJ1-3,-,TGTGCCTGGAGTGTACGGTCCGTCGGGTCTTCGGGCACCATATATTTT,CAWSVRSVGSSGTIYF